The 27 T cell receptor beta chains reported below all come from one sample, sequenced in a study of T-cell memory formation after mild COVID-19. TCRdb called the 5' RACE reads again in MiXCR, with one record for every CDR3 protein. The sample shows 500,000 to 650,000 distinct CDR3 sequences, less than 25% of them seen only once. The sample comprised PBMCs or a T cell subset sorted from them (not recorded which). These receptors were obtained from an adult woman who had mild COVID-19 (a few samples of this study predate the infection). Cell type and time point are not known.

This clonotype was picked up a small number of times. This may be a read error: a much more frequent sequence differs by one nucleotide. The chain joins TRBV6-2 or TRBV6-3 to TRBJ2-7; D is uncertain. CDR3 length: 10 residues. The V gene lost 6 bases and the J gene lost 3 bases, with 3 bases spanning the gap. CDR1 is MNHEY and CDR2 is SVGEGT in the germline V gene. The CDR3 here is CASSHYEQYF. DNA for the CDR3: TGTGCCAGCAGCCACTACGAGCAGTACTTC.

This clonotype has more than one count but fewer than ten. The rearrangement uses TRBV7-2 and TRBJ2-7; D gene ambiguous. The V and J ends lost 6 bases and 2 bases respectively, with 8 bases between them. Germline assignment: CDR1 SGHTA and CDR2 FQGNSA. The CDR3 sequence is 12 residues long. In DNA, the CDR3 is TGTGCCAGCAGTCATCTAGCCTACGAGCAGTACTTC. Translated: CASSHLAYEQYF.

This clonotype occurred a few times. The gene calls are TRBV2 and TRBJ2-3, with 8 positions matching TRBD2. The junction had 10 bases not matched to a gene; V was cut back by 10 bases and J by 4 bases. The CDR3 runs to 14 residues. Germline CDR1 SNHLY, CDR2 FYNNEI. CDR3 in amino acids: CATFSGGPADTQYF. In nucleotides, the CDR3 is TGTGCCACCTTTTCGGGGGGGCCCGCAGATACGCAGTATTTT. The complete variable domain, with remaining parts taken from reference TRBV2 and TRBJ2-3, reads EPEVTQTPSHQVTQMGQEVILRCVPISNHLYFYWYRQILGQKVEFLVSFYNNEISEKSEIFDDQFSVERPDGSNFTLKIRSTKLEDSAMYFCATFSGGPADTQYFGPGTRLTVL.

Here the CDR3 DNA reads TGTGCCAGCTCAACAGATCAGGGGCACTATGGCTACACCTTC. This translates into CASSTDQGHYGYTF. This chain links TRBV18 with TRBJ1-2; maybe TRBD1 (6 bases). The germline V and J ends were trimmed by 5 bases and 3 bases, with 13 bases remaining between them. The CDR3 sequence is 14 residues long. The germline V gene encodes CDR1 KGHSH and CDR2 LQKENI. The entire variable domain, with the rest obtained from reference TRBV18 and TRBJ1-2, is as follows: NAGVMQNPRHLVRRRGQEARLRCSPMKGHSHVYWYRQLPEEGLKFMVYLQKENIIDESGMPKERFSAEFPKEGPSILRIQQVVRGDSAAYFCASSTDQGHYGYTFGSGTRLTVV.

The sample holds many counts of this clonotype. V and J are TRBV12-3 or TRBV12-4 and TRBJ1-2, with D perhaps matching TRBD1 (6 bases). Trimming cost V 4 bases and J 4 bases, with 13 bases left between them. This CDR3 has 14 residues. CDR3 protein: CASSSGGAGYGYTF. DNA for the CDR3: TGTGCCAGCAGTTCCGGGGGCGCGGGCTATGGCTACACCTTC.

The CDR3 region is CASSLEGGLQETQYF. CDR3 DNA sequence: TGTGCCAGCAGCTTAGAGGGCGGCCTGCAAGAGACCCAGTACTTC. The genes are TRBV7-2 and TRBJ2-5; D not certain. V lost 1 base and J lost 2, with 11 bases in between. The CDR3 consists of 15 residues. Germline lookup yields CDR1 SGHTA and CDR2 FQGNSA.

The table lists this clonotype with many counts. The gene calls are TRBV5-1 and TRBJ2-1, with D perhaps given as TRBD1 or TRBD2 (5 bases each). CDR1 SGHRS and CDR2 YFSETQ come from the germline V gene. With 2 bases removed from V and 0 bases from J, the gap between germline ends came to 12 bases. This CDR3 is built from 16 residues. CDR3 DNA sequence: TGCGCCAGCAGCTTTGAGGGCAGGGTCTCCTACAATGAGCAGTTCTTC. This translates into CASSFEGRVSYNEQFF.

The V gene is TRBV5-1, the J gene TRBJ2-1; 7 bases line up with TRBD1. This CDR3 contains 14 residues. Germline trimming cut 3 bases from V and 6 bases from J; bases unmatched to any gene: 6. From germline, CDR1 is SGHRS and CDR2 YFSETQ. The CDR3, as DNA: TGCGCCAGCAGCTCCGGGACAGCCTTCAATGAGCAGTTCTTC. Its protein is CASSSGTAFNEQFF.

This clonotype appeared a single time. The chain has TRBV12-3 or TRBV12-4 and TRBJ2-5; D uncertain. V lost 1 base and J lost 13, with 10 bases in between. The CDR3 consists of 11 residues. Here the CDR3 reads CASSLVSWRYF. CDR3 DNA sequence: TGTGCCAGCAGTTTAGTTTCGTGGCGGTACTTC.

The chain has TRBV29-1 and TRBJ1-1, with 11 positions matching TRBD1. The germline V gene has CDR1 SQVTM and CDR2 ANQGSEA. V gave up 7 bases and J gave up 5 bases; unmatched junction bases: 6. This CDR3 has 13 residues. The CDR3: CSALDRGRTEAFF. The CDR3 DNA reads TGCAGCGCTCTGGACAGGGGGCGAACTGAAGCTTTCTTT.

This clonotype was observed a few times. V gene TRBV29-1 combines with J gene TRBJ1-1; 7 positions match TRBD1. The CDR3 is 12 residues long. Germline V lookup: CDR1 SQVTM, CDR2 ANQGSEA. As DNA, the CDR3 is TGCAGTGTGGGACAGACGAACACTGAAGCTTTCTTT. Its translation is CSVGQTNTEAFF.

This sequence joins TRBV4-1 and TRBJ1-4; D is unresolved. Trimming cost V 2 bases and J 14 bases, with 15 bases left between them. Germline V gene data show CDR1 as MGHRA and CDR2 as YSYEKL. The CDR3 is made up of 13 amino acids. The CDR3 loop is CASSQLVNVELFF. In DNA form, the CDR3 reads TGCGCCAGCAGCCAATTAGTCAACGTAGAGCTGTTTTTT.

J is TRBJ1-4 and V is TRBV4-3; D unclear. In germline, CDR1 is LGHNA, CDR2 YSLEER. The CDR3 sequence is 14 residues long. V lost 0 bases and J 6 bases, leaving 8 bases between the germline ends. CDR3 sequence reads: CASSQERRDEKLFF. In nucleotides, the CDR3 is TGCGCCAGCAGCCAAGAGCGACGGGATGAAAAACTGTTTTTT.

J is TRBJ1-2 and V is TRBV6-1, with TRBD1 matching over 9 bases. V gave up 8 bases and J gave up 4 bases; unmatched junction bases: 5. The CDR3 consists of 13 residues. CDR1 is MNHNS, CDR2 SASEGT, per germline. The CDR3 reads CASEDRGIYGYTF. CDR3 coding DNA: TGTGCCAGCGAAGACAGGGGGATCTATGGCTACACCTTC.

There are a few counts of this clonotype. The chain links TRBV7-2 to TRBJ2-1; the match to TRBD1 covers 8 bases. CDR1 SGHTA and CDR2 FQGNSA come from the germline V gene. The trim removed 2 bases at V and 0 bases at J, leaving 6 bases unmatched. The CDR3 consists of 17 residues. The CDR3 DNA reads as TGTGCCAGCAGCTTACCCCGGACAGGGAGCTCCTACAATGAGCAGTTCTTC. Its translation is CASSLPRTGSSYNEQFF. Full variable domain (rest looked up from reference TRBV7-2 and TRBJ2-1): GAGVSQSPSNKVTEKGKDVELRCDPISGHTALYWYRQSLGQGLEFLIYFQGNSAPDKSGLPSDRFSAERTGGSVSTLTIQRTQQEDSAVYLCASSLPRTGSSYNEQFFGPGTRLTVL.

This clonotype was observed a few times. The rearrangement links TRBV12-3 or TRBV12-4 to TRBJ2-3; unclear D gene. The germline V and J ends were trimmed by 6 bases and 3 bases, with 16 bases remaining between them. This CDR3 region has 15 residues. DNA of the CDR3: TGTGCCAGCAGCCCATTCTCGGCAGGAACAGATACGCAGTATTTT. This sequence encodes CASSPFSAGTDTQYF.

This clonotype turned up a few times. The chain combines TRBV30 with TRBJ1-3, with D hard to call. CDR3 length equals 14 residues. The V and J ends lost 4 bases and 3 bases respectively, with 13 bases between them. Germline lookup yields CDR1 GTSNPN and CDR2 SVGIG (reference sequence). The CDR3 here is CAWKSQAYGNTIYF. CDR3 sequence (DNA): TGTGCCTGGAAAAGCCAGGCCTATGGAAACACCATATATTTT.

This chain links TRBV4-2 with TRBJ1-5; TRBD1 is a possible D gene (5 bases). V lost 5 bases and J lost 6, with 14 bases in between. CDR1 and CDR2 (germline): LGHNA, YNFKEQ. The CDR3 length is 14 residues. The CDR3 protein is CASSRGGSGQPQHF. CDR3 coding DNA: TGTGCCAGCAGCAGGGGAGGATCTGGTCAGCCCCAGCATTTT.

The chain links TRBV7-2 to TRBJ2-5; no firm D call. The CDR3 is 11 amino acids. V lost 10 bases to trimming and J lost 7 bases, with 13 bases between them. From germline, CDR1 is SGHTA and CDR2 FQGNSA. The CDR3 nucleotides read TGTGCCATCAGTTCCGACCTGACCCAGTACTTC. Its protein is CAISSDLTQYF.

The chain is built from TRBV12-3 or TRBV12-4 and TRBJ1-2; D is ambiguous. The CDR3 covers 14 residues. Trimming pared 7 bases from V and 2 bases from J, leaving 14 bases between. In DNA form, the CDR3 reads TGTGCCAGCACCCGAGCGGACGGGAACTATGGCTACACCTTC. Translating it yields CASTRADGNYGYTF.

The chain couples TRBV12-3 or TRBV12-4 to TRBJ2-5; 9 positions agree with TRBD2. J gave up 5 bases and V 6 bases, and 10 bases lay outside the gene matches. The CDR3 has 15 residues. The CDR3 here is CASSSSGGRLETQYF. The CDR3 DNA is TGTGCCAGCAGCTCAAGCGGGGGGCGGCTGGAGACCCAGTACTTC.

The rearrangement uses TRBV5-1 and TRBJ1-2, with D perhaps matching TRBD1 (6 bases). CDR1 and CDR2 (germline): SGHRS, YFSETQ. The CDR3 has 14 amino acids. Between the trimmed V and J ends, which lost 3 bases and 4 bases, there was a span of 13 bases. CDR3: CASSSPSGVYGYTF. CDR3 nucleotide sequence: TGCGCCAGCAGCTCCCCCTCAGGGGTCTATGGCTACACCTTC.

This clonotype has a handful of counts. This chain links TRBV12-3 or TRBV12-4 with TRBJ1-2; maybe TRBD1 (5 bases). V lost 7 bases and J 0 bases, leaving 12 bases between the germline ends. CDR3 length: 14 amino acids. The CDR3 reads CASTSGASNYGYTF. The DNA of the CDR3 is TGTGCCAGCACCTCCGGGGCCTCTAACTATGGCTACACCTTC.

This chain connects TRBV3-1 to TRBJ1-1, with a weak D call TRBD1 (5 bases). The CDR3 covers 15 residues. Germline V gene lookup returns CDR1 LGHDT and CDR2 YNNKEL (reference sequence). V lost 4 bases and J lost 4, with 16 bases in between. The CDR3, as DNA: TGTGCCAGCAGCCCCGGGGCAGGGTCGGGCACTGAAGCTTTCTTT. Translating gives CASSPGAGSGTEAFF.

This clonotype was detected a few times. The chain uses TRBV12-3 or TRBV12-4 and TRBJ1-1; D possibly corresponds to TRBD1 (5 bases). V was pared by 6 bases and J by 5 bases, with 13 bases between. The CDR3 totals 13 residues. The DNA for the CDR3 is TGTGCCAGCAGGCCCAGGGTCGGGACTGAAGCTTTCTTT. As protein: CASRPRVGTEAFF.

The V and J genes are TRBV13 and TRBJ1-2, with D perhaps matching TRBD1 (6 bases). The CDR3 contains 17 residues. Per the germline V gene, CDR1 is PRHDT and CDR2 is FYEKMQ (reference sequence). Trimming removed 5 bases at V and 0 bases at J, with 19 bases between. CDR3 in amino acids: CASSPGGHPLPNYGYTF. The CDR3 region has the DNA TGTGCCAGCAGCCCCGGGGGACATCCATTGCCTAACTATGGCTACACCTTC.

The V call is TRBV7-3, the J call TRBJ2-3; tentatively, D is TRBD2 (6 bases). CDR1 and CDR2 (germline): SGHTA, FQGTGA. V was trimmed by 4 bases and J by 6 bases, leaving 23 bases between them. The CDR3 has 17 residues. The chain's CDR3 is CASSSNRLVQGIDTQYF. CDR3 sequence (DNA): TGTGCCAGCAGCTCAAATAGACTAGTTCAAGGGATTGATACGCAGTATTTT.